Following are 3 T cell receptor beta chains from one sample sequenced in a study of immune cell composition in non-small cell lung cancer. Normal lung was sampled as far from the tumour as possible, at least 3 cm. Here immunoSEQ multiplex PCR was the method, and the copy in TCRdb shows in-frame clones only, minus some. The data contain about 5,900 clones, about 85% of them seen just once; the ten biggest clones take up 6.4%. Sequences were obtained from non-adjacent lung tissue. Receptors originate from a human donor with non-small cell lung cancer.

This clone appeared a few times. J is TRBJ1-1 and V is TRBV27; 8 bases are shared with TRBD1. Germline CDR1 is MNHEY and CDR2 is SMNVEV (reference sequence). This CDR3 is built from 15 residues. J gave up 0 bases and V 7 bases, and 7 bases lay outside the gene matches. CDR3 bases: TGTGCCAGCAAATGGGGACAGGCTATGAACACTGAAGCTTTCTTT. It codes for CASKWGQAMNTEAFF.

This clone appeared a few times. This sequence joins TRBV7-2 and TRBJ2-7; D unresolved. The CDR3 is 15 residues long. Germline assignment: CDR1 SGHTA and CDR2 FQGNSA. The V gene lost 0 bases and the J gene lost 0 bases, with 9 bases spanning the gap. The CDR3 reads CASSLAGGSSYEQYF. The CDR3, as DNA: TGTGCCAGCAGCTTAGCTGGCGGTAGCTCCTACGAGCAGTACTTC.

The J gene is TRBJ2-7, the V gene TRBV28; TRBD2 aligns across 8 bases. V lost 2 bases to trimming and J lost 5 bases; unmatched junction nucleotides: 11. The germline V gene has CDR1 MDHEN and CDR2 SYDVKM. This CDR3 has 16 amino acids. The CDR3 DNA reads TGTGCCAGCAGTTTACCCCGCGGGAGGCAGGTCAACGAGCAGTACTTC. It is translated as CASSLPRGRQVNEQYF. Full variable domain (remainder filled in from reference TRBV28 and TRBJ2-7): DVKVTQSSRYLVKRTGEKVFLECVQDMDHENMFWYRQDPGLGLRLIYFSYDVKMKEKGDIPEGYSVSREKKERFSLILESASTNQTSMYLCASSLPRGRQVNEQYFGPGTRLTVT.